This T cell receptor (beta chain) comes out of a study of OX40 agonist ivuxolimab in advanced cancers. This clone has a handful of counts. Only in-frame clones appear in the TCRdb table, and some are missing; sequencing was by immunoSEQ multiplex PCR. This sample has about 73,000 clones, with 85% to 90% found just once. The sample consisted of CD4+ or CD8+ T cells sorted from blood, taken in a trial of the OX40 agonist ivuxolimab. This clonotype was obtained from an adult with an advanced solid tumor such as melanoma, head and neck, liver or kidney cancer.

The chain's CDR3 is CASSSESGYTEAFF. DNA for the CDR3: TGTGCCAGCAGCTCCGAAAGCGGGTACACTGAAGCTTTCTTT. The chain has TRBV7-9 and TRBJ1-1; D remains unclear. There are 14 residues in the CDR3. The ends were cut back, 4 bases at V and 3 bases at J, with 12 bases in the middle. Per the germline V gene, CDR1 is SEHNR and CDR2 is FQNEAQ (reference sequence).